The TCR beta chain under discussion was sequenced for a study of blood T cell repertoires in COVID-19. As for the study in general: Italy, Spain and the United States were the sources of the convalescent and acute COVID-19 samples. In each case, the material was cDNA or gDNA derived from T cells, B-cell-depleted T cells, or PBMCs.

Authors' methods: Reference gene primer amplification yielded estimated nucleated cell counts. Repertoires were generated with immunoSEQ multiplex PCR, while TCRdb's copy carries only in-frame clones and drops some. That table supplies the V and J calls and clone size; D and trimming were determined from the DNA. This sample has under 200,000 clones, with 60% to 85% found just once. The material sequenced was peripheral blood. This receptor was taken from a man between 70 and 80 years old with acute or convalescent COVID-19.

The chain's CDR3 is CASSLGRGNEQFF. CDR3 in DNA: TGTGCCAGCTCACTCGGCAGAGGGAATGAGCAGTTCTTC. This chain joins TRBV18 and TRBJ2-1, with D maybe TRBD2 (5 bases). The CDR3 is 13 amino acids. Trimming shortened V by 4 bases and J by 7 bases, and 11 bases separated the two germline ends. The germline CDR1 and CDR2 sequences are KGHSH and LQKENI.